The T cell receptor beta chain under discussion was sequenced for a study of cytomegalovirus exposure and HLA in healthy donors (dated by TCRdb to about 2017). Regarding the research as a whole: An earlier analysis of more than 550 of the donors reported about 300 Gb of sequence data and 95 million to 140 million unique TCR beta sequences obtained from approximately 180 million T cells. The number of donors typed differed by locus, with roughly 629-640 for A, B, C, DRB1 and DQB1, over 500 for DQA1, over 600 for DPA1, and around 450 for DPB1. An earlier analysis of 450 to 750 of the donors used high-throughput TCR beta sequencing to judge whether each TCR beta V gene segment behaved as functional or pseudogenic. Every discovery cohort repertoire had been produced on one sequencing platform. Five DR-DQ haplotypes were handled as single units for association and clustering because linkage in the cohort was strong. Genome-wide SNP genotypes for about 60% of the 666 donors were used in a later genetic analysis, which treated that subset as a discovery cohort. Using immunosequencing, the study profiled T cell repertoires from fewer than 700 subjects and related those repertoires to cytomegalovirus serostatus. Donor age, sex, ethnicity and CMV serostatus were collected together with the repertoire data. Among about 370 genotyped donors of the cohort, an average of around 240,000 unique TCR beta nucleotide sequences was sequenced per donor, of which about 19% were non-productive. Besides the first cohort of under 700 subjects, a separate validation cohort made up of 120 or so different subjects was used. Among the roughly 400 genotyped donors, around 81% belonged to the genetic ancestry cluster associated with self-reported Caucasian donors. HLA typing included class I and class II loci at four-digit resolution. In the later analysis, no new phenotypic data were used to find candidate immune exposures; instead, reliance was placed on TCR beta sequences and their occurrence across donors. In a later analysis, previously published TCR beta repertoires from 500 to 750 donors were re-analyzed and high-resolution HLA genotyping was added so that TCR occurrence patterns could be studied. To predict cytomegalovirus infection status, the study combined high-throughput TCR immunosequencing, statistical association of individual TCRs with disease status, and machine learning. The study aimed to test whether signatures of past pathogen exposure could be identified by cataloging public T cell receptors. Roughly 300 gigabases of sequencing data and tens of millions of unique TCR sequences made up an early release that covered some 640 HLA-typed donors.

The investigation overall reported the following: A further reported finding was that TCR beta sequences accurately predicted the HLA-A and HLA-B alleles for most subjects in the first cohort. The classifier was reported to diagnose cytomegalovirus status with high specificity and sensitivity in both the original cohort and the validation cohort. In a later analysis, HLA-associated TCR beta chains showed more clonal expansion and lower generation probabilities than non-associated chains that were equally common. When HLA alleles, especially DR and DQ, strongly co-occurred, attributing TCR associations to individual alleles was difficult. HLA typing was unavailable for some donors at each locus, so association tests used only the typed subset. Linkage disequilibrium might explain the correlated functional status among segregating V segments, but an unknown experimental factor could not be excluded. Around 16 rarely observed V segments, including chromosome 9 orphons, were excluded from the earlier analysis of approximately 500 of the donors because counts were too low. Most CMV-associated TCR beta chains appeared to be HLA-restricted in a later analysis, and the HLA associations seemed to be driven largely by CMV exposure. It was suggested by the authors that the approach could potentially be generalized to other disease states and immunological phenotypes. Immune exposure information for the cohort was limited to CMV serostatus. According to a later analysis, parvovirus B19, influenza, CMV and Epstein-Barr virus appeared linked to several top co-occurrence clusters. At a false discovery rate of 0.05, a later analysis linked about 17,000 TCR beta sequences to specific HLA alleles. Because the 87-base-pair reads could not distinguish some IMGT-functional V segments, including TRBV6-2 and TRBV6-3, those segments were excluded. A later genetic analysis reported fewer N-insertions in productive TCRs among donors in an Asian-associated ancestry cluster than the roughly 620-donor mean. A later genetic analysis associated a missense DCLRE1C variant with V-gene and J-gene trimming of TCR beta chains, and an independent cohort replicated the association. An earlier analysis of approximately 530 of the donors showed that most TCR beta V segments appeared in productive rearrangements either about 90% or about 30% of the time, which broadly matched IMGT annotations. Roughly uniform sequencing depth across donors was assumed in presence/absence analyses, although this assumption may not hold. A few of the identified cytomegalovirus-associated TCR beta chains were confirmed in vitro to be specific for cytomegalovirus antigens. Across donors, most TCR sequences were observed very rarely, whereas some public TCRs were present in many individuals. In this cohort, only TCR beta chains were sequenced, and detectable features were limited by the absence of alpha or paired-chain data. A cluster of highly shared sequence variants was judged likely to be a technical artifact of the sequencing pipeline. According to a later analysis, TCR association rates differed among HLA loci, with DRB1 alleles showing the most associated TCRs and HLA-C alleles showing the fewest. The study gave a list of 150 to 200 TCR beta chains associated with cytomegalovirus.

Comment on this clone: Its target antigen remains unknown.

The cohort comprised around 690 healthy bone marrow donors. At the time of sampling, every cohort member was nominally healthy, though immune exposures that went unrecorded were likely present. The donor was CMV seropositive and belonged to the group of 250 to 300 seropositive cohort members. Every donor gave a peripheral blood sample, and the peripheral blood mononuclear cells from that sample were used for TCR beta sequencing. The Qiagen DNeasy Blood Extraction Kit was used to extract genomic DNA from the blood cell samples. Library generation was performed with the immunoSEQ multiplex PCR assay. For the multiplex PCR, a mixture combining 60 forward primers for TCR Vbeta segments and 13 reverse primers for TCR Jbeta segments was used. Amplification of the CDR3 region of rearranged TCR beta genes was performed with a multiplex PCR assay on genomic DNA. The Illumina HiSeq System was used to sequence the amplified TCR beta libraries as 87-base-pair reads. In the source study's methods: A later analysis tallied around 82 million unique TCR beta chains across the approximately 670 repertoires, and approximately 9.9 million of those chains were shared by two or more donors. To remove PCR and sequencing errors, raw reads were error-corrected and collapsed into unique sequences using a nearest-neighbor algorithm that merged closely related sequences. To assign V, D and J gene segments, CDR3 sequences were aligned to IMGT reference sequences. For a sequence to be retained, a match of at least six nucleotides was required to both a V gene segment and a J gene segment. A rearrangement counted as productive if the CDR3 had no stop codons and remained in frame with V and J, and every other rearrangement counted as non-productive. Following IMGT convention, CDR3 was defined as the stretch from the second conserved V-encoded cysteine up to the conserved J-encoded phenylalanine. The earlier analysis of 500 to 650 of the donors excluded any sequence lacking an unambiguous match to a single V gene segment. An earlier analysis of fewer than 650 of the donors classified V segments as functional when productive rearrangements were above 56.7% and as segregating when the standard deviation between donors was above 5%. A statistical classification framework was developed to diagnose cytomegalovirus status using the catalog of TCR beta chain sequences. V and J gene assignment, in a later analysis, came from comparing TCR nucleotide sequences with IMGT/GENE-DB human TR gene sequences. In a later analysis, CDR3 sequences and most-parsimonious VDJ recombination scenarios were assigned using the TCRdist pipeline. In a later analysis, each TCR beta chain was defined by its CDR3 amino acid sequence together with its V-gene family, and reads lacking a unique V-gene family were excluded. In a later analysis, 500 to 650 highly shared, low-generation-probability nucleotide sequences were removed to address suspected cross-contamination and a sequencing artifact. In a later analysis, a clonal expansion index for each public chain was calculated from normalized within-repertoire ranks of inferred template counts. Generation probabilities in a later analysis came from a VDJ recombination model fitted to out-of-frame rearrangements, and those results were checked against IGoR. In a later analysis, hypergeometric tests were used to score TCR-TCR, TCR-HLA and TCR-CMV co-occurrence, with a repertoire-size bias correction applied to TCR pairs. False discovery rates were estimated in a later analysis by permuting HLA or CMV assignments 20 times. A later analysis grouped co-occurring TCRs with DBSCAN, adding TCRdist sequence similarity when clustering within HLA-allele-positive subsets. Co-occurrence clustering excluded repertoires with fewer than 30,000 or more than 120,000 public chains, plus five with anomalous nucleotide sharing. Not all clones reach the TCRdb copy of this immuneACCESS table, which keeps in-frame sequences only. Checked studies attribute under half of the gap to unresolved V genes and leave the rest unexplained. That table furnishes V, J and clone size, whereas the DNA furnished D and trimming. The sample's clone listing holds tens of thousands of clones. The ten largest account for 5.5% to 6.5% of the sample.

Including cysteine and phenylalanine, the CDR3 has 11 amino acids. CDR3 DNA is the only sequence kept; it has 33 bases, read in frame from the first base. V is cut by 6 bases and J by 6 bases, and the space between the germline ends is 10 bases. CDR1 and CDR2, looked up from the germline V gene, are SQVTM and ANQGSEA. This TCR was recovered from a girl between 10 and 17 years old in good health and CMV-seropositive. Recombination connected TRBV29-1 to TRBJ2-3, with TRBD1 tentatively as D gene (6 bases match). Material: PBMCs. The DNA is TGCAGCGTGTTTAGGGGGGATACGCAGTATTTT. It is translated as CSVFRGDTQYF.